Below, 20 T cell receptor beta chains from the same sample are listed, as sequenced in a study of blood T cell repertoires in COVID-19. Assay: immunoSEQ multiplex PCR; the TCRdb copy retains only in-frame clones and omits some. The repertoire holds approximately 85,000 clones, with just over 85% as singletons. What was sequenced was peripheral blood. The source of these receptors is a man aged 45-65 years with active or convalescent COVID-19.

The J gene is TRBJ2-1, the V gene TRBV2; D is possibly TRBD1 (5 bases). The CDR3 runs to 14 residues. Trimming cost V 4 bases and J 2 bases, with 9 bases left between them. The germline gives CDR1 SNHLY, CDR2 FYNNEI. The CDR3 DNA follows: TGTGCCAGCAGTGGACAGAGGACCTACAATGAGCAGTTCTTC. Translated: CASSGQRTYNEQFF.

The chain is built from TRBV29-1 and TRBJ1-2; no clear D gene. The CDR3 length is 12 residues. V was clipped by 3 bases and J by 3 bases, with 8 bases between them. In germline, CDR1 is SQVTM, CDR2 ANQGSEA. CDR3 amino acids: CSVDLPDYGYTF. CDR3 nucleotides: TGCAGCGTTGATCTCCCGGACTATGGCTACACCTTC.

The J gene is TRBJ1-5, the V gene TRBV27; 8 nucleotides agree with TRBD1. The J segment lost 2 bases and the V segment lost 5 bases, leaving 5 bases of the junction unmatched. This CDR3 spans 15 amino acids. Germline lookup yields CDR1 MNHEY and CDR2 SMNVEV (reference sequence). The CDR3 region is CASSPPGQGNQPQHF. CDR3 in DNA: TGTGCCAGCAGTCCCCCGGGACAGGGCAATCAGCCCCAGCATTTT.

In nucleotides, the CDR3 is TGTGCCAGTAGTGGGCTACAGGGGGCGGTTGCCAAAAACATTCAGTACTTC. It specifies CASSGLQGAVAKNIQYF. The chain links TRBV19 to TRBJ2-4, with TRBD1 matching 9 bases. J gave up 1 base and V 5 bases, and 9 bases lay outside the gene matches. CDR1 and CDR2 (germline): LNHDA, SQIVND (reference sequence). The CDR3 is 17 amino acids. The whole variable domain, remainder taken from reference TRBV19 and TRBJ2-4, is DGGITQSPKYLFRKEGQNVTLSCEQNLNHDAMYWYRQDPGQGLRLIYYSQIVNDFQKGDIAEGYSVSREKKESFPLTVTSAQKNPTAFYLCASSGLQGAVAKNIQYFGAGTRLSVL.

This chain links TRBV6-5 with TRBJ2-3; 7 bases agree with TRBD1. This CDR3 has 15 residues. CDR1 is MNHEY and CDR2 is SVGAGI in the germline V gene. Unmatched junction bases numbered 10, after V lost 8 bases and J lost 2 bases. The CDR3 DNA is TGTGCCAGCGGGACAGACCTCGCCTCCACAGATACGCAGTATTTT. It codes for CASGTDLASTDTQYF.

CDR3 nucleotide sequence: TGCAGTGTCTGGCGGCAAGAGACCCAGTACTTC. It is translated as CSVWRQETQYF. This chain joins TRBV20-1 and TRBJ2-5, with D unresolved. The CDR3 runs to 11 residues. Germline lookup yields CDR1 DFQATT and CDR2 SNEGSKA (reference sequence). Trimming left V 7 bases short and J 2 bases short, with 8 bases between.

This chain links TRBV29-1 with TRBJ2-5; 7 bases align to TRBD1. CDR1 is SQVTM and CDR2 is ANQGSEA in the germline V gene. V was pared by 3 bases and J by 1 base, with 5 bases of the junction left unmatched. The CDR3 loop spans 14 amino acids. CDR3 sequence: CSVDEWTGQETQYF. The CDR3, as DNA: TGCAGCGTTGATGAATGGACAGGCCAAGAGACCCAGTACTTC.

The chain employs TRBV10-1 and TRBJ1-1; D is undetermined. The CDR3 is 13 residues long. The V gene lost 4 bases and the J gene lost 3 bases, with 9 bases spanning the gap. The V gene's germline CDR1 is WNHNN and CDR2 SYGVQD (reference sequence). The CDR3 DNA is TGCGCCAGCAGTGGATCCCGGGACACTGAAGCTTTCTTT. This gives the protein CASSGSRDTEAFF.

The rearrangement links TRBV5-1 to TRBJ2-1; D possibly corresponds to TRBD2 (7 bases). Germline V CDR1 and CDR2: SGHRS, YFSETQ. The length of the CDR3 is 14 residues. V was pared by 0 bases and J by 9 bases, with 13 bases between. CDR3: CASSLEGGLVEQFF. CDR3 nucleotide sequence: TGCGCCAGCAGCTTGGAGGGGGGGCTGGTTGAGCAGTTCTTC.

For this clone: The sample carries other DNA sequences with the same CDR3. J is TRBJ1-1 and V is TRBV5-1; D is undetermined. The germline V gene has CDR1 SGHRS and CDR2 YFSETQ. V lost 0 bases, J lost 1 base, and 4 bases lay in between. This CDR3 has 13 amino acids. CDR3 amino acids: CASSLEQNTEAFF. The CDR3 DNA sequence: TGCGCCAGCAGCTTGGAACAGAACACTGAAGCTTTCTTT.

This CDR3 reads CASSPRQGARDTEAFF. CDR3 sequence (DNA): TGCGCCAGCAGCCCCCGGCAGGGGGCGAGGGACACTGAAGCTTTCTTT. The chain couples TRBV5-1 to TRBJ1-1, with 8 bases matching TRBD1. With 4 bases clipped from V and 3 bases from J, the junction kept 11 bases outside the gene matches. In germline, CDR1 is SGHRS, CDR2 YFSETQ. The length of the CDR3 is 16 residues.

This chain links TRBV30 with TRBJ2-2, with 7 positions matching TRBD1. The V segment lost 3 bases and the J segment 5 bases; nucleotides outside the gene matches: 6. Germline lookup yields CDR1 GTSNPN and CDR2 SVGIG (reference sequence). This CDR3 has 14 amino acids. CDR3 loop: CAWSEGTETGELFF. In DNA form, the CDR3 reads TGTGCCTGGAGCGAAGGGACAGAAACCGGGGAGCTGTTTTTT.

In DNA, the CDR3 is TGCGCCAGCAGCCAAGATCGAGCTTATAATTCACCCCTCCACTTT. It yields the protein CASSQDRAYNSPLHF. This rearrangement joins TRBV4-1 to TRBJ1-6, with unresolved D. Germline CDR1 MGHRA, CDR2 YSYEKL. The CDR3 totals 15 residues. Trimming took off 0 bases at V and 4 bases at J, with 7 bases between the two ends.

This rearrangement joins TRBV28 to TRBJ1-5; D is perhaps TRBD1 (6 bases). V lost 4 bases and J lost 1, with 14 bases in between. Germline loops: CDR1 MDHEN, CDR2 SYDVKM. This CDR3 region has 16 residues. CDR3 sequence (DNA): TGTGCCAGCAGTTCGCTCAGGGGTAGCAGCAATCAGCCCCAGCATTTT. Its translation: CASSSLRGSSNQPQHF.

This clone appeared once. CDR3 protein: CASSLDPALRETQYF. DNA for the CDR3: TGTGCCAGCAGCTTAGATCCTGCTTTAAGAGAAACCCAGTACTTC. V gene TRBV7-2 combines with J gene TRBJ2-5, with D unclear. The CDR3 covers 15 residues. The germline gives CDR1 SGHTA, CDR2 FQGNSA. Trimming took off 1 base at V and 8 bases at J, with 17 bases between the two ends.

This chain links TRBV15 with TRBJ2-5; 7 nucleotides line up with TRBD1. The CDR3 extends over 14 amino acids. Germline V lookup: CDR1 LNHNV, CDR2 YYDKDF (reference sequence). The V gene end was trimmed by 4 bases and the J gene end by 1 base; junction bases not matched to a gene: 3. The CDR3 loop is CATSTNRGQETQYF. CDR3 in DNA: TGTGCCACCAGCACAAACAGGGGCCAAGAGACCCAGTACTTC. Combining the CDR3 with reference TRBV15 and TRBJ2-5 gives the whole variable domain DAMVIQNPRYQVTQFGKPVTLSCSQTLNHNVMYWYQQKSSQAPKLLFHYYDKDFNNEADTPDNFQSRRPNTSFCFLDIRSPGLGDTAMYLCATSTNRGQETQYFGPGTRLLVL.

V and J are TRBV29-1 and TRBJ2-3, with D maybe TRBD1 (6 bases). The CDR3 loop spans 17 amino acids. Germline values: CDR1 SQVTM, CDR2 ANQGSEA. V was clipped by 0 bases and J by 1 base, with 17 bases between them. The CDR3: CSVEENAYRVGTDTQYF. In DNA form, the CDR3 reads TGCAGCGTTGAAGAAAACGCATACAGGGTGGGCACAGATACGCAGTATTTT.

The chain recombines TRBV3-1 (or the pseudogene TRBV3-2) with TRBJ2-3, with 7 bases that match TRBD2. This CDR3 is built from 14 residues. The trim removed 4 bases at V and 6 bases at J, leaving 7 bases unmatched. Germline-derived CDR1 and CDR2 are LGHDT and YNNKEL (reference sequence). The CDR3 sequence is CASSLVAGADTQYF. In DNA, the CDR3 is TGTGCCAGCAGCCTTGTGGCGGGAGCTGATACGCAGTATTTT.

This chain joins TRBV10-1 and TRBJ2-7; 14 positions agree with TRBD2. The CDR3 has 17 residues. Germline CDR1 reads WNHNN; CDR2 reads SYGVQD (reference sequence). V dropped 7 bases and J dropped 0; count of bases not matched to a gene: 8. The CDR3 loop is CASTGTSGGSSSYEQYF. The CDR3 coding sequence is TGCGCCAGCACCGGGACTAGCGGGGGCTCAAGCTCCTACGAGCAGTACTTC.

The genes are TRBV6-5 and TRBJ1-2; 12 bases map to TRBD1. The CDR3 covers 14 residues. Germline loops: CDR1 MNHEY, CDR2 SVGAGI. V shed 7 bases and J 11 bases; nucleotides not matched to a gene: 11. The CDR3 is CASTSRDRGLYYTF. In DNA form, the CDR3 reads TGTGCCAGCACCTCCCGGGACAGGGGGCTCTATTACACCTTC.